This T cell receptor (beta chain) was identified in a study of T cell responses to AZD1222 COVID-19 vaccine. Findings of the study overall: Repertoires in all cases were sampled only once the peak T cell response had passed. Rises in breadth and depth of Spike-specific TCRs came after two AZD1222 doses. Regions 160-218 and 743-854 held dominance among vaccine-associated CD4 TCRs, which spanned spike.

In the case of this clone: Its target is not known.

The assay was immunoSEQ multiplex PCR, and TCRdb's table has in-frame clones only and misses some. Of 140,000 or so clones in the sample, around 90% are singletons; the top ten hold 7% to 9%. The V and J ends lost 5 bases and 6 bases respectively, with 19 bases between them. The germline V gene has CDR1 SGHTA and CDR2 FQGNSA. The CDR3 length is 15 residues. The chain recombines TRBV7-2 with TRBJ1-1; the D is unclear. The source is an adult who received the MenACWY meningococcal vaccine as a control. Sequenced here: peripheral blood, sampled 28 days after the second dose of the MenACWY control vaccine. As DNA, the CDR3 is TGTGCCAGCAGCAACAGCCAACTGGATGTGGCTGAAGCTTTCTTT. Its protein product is CASSNSQLDVAEAFF.